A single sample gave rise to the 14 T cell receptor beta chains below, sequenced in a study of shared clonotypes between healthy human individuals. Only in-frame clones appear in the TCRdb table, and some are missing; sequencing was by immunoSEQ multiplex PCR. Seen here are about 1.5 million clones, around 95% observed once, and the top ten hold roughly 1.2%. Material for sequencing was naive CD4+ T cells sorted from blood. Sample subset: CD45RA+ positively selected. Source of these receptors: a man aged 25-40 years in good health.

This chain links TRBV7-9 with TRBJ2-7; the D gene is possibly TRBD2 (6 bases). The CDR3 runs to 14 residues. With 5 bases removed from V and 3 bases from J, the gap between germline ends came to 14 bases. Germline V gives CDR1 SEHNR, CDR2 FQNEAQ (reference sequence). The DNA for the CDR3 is TGTGCCAGCAGCATTAGCGGCCGTTACTACGAGCAGTACTTC. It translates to CASSISGRYYEQYF.

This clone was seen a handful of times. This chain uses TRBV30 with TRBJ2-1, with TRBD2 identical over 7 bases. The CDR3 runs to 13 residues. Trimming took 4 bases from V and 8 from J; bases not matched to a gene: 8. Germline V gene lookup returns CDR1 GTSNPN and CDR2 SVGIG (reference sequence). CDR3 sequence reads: CAWTPSGTYEQFF. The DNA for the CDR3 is TGTGCCTGGACACCGAGCGGGACCTATGAGCAGTTCTTC. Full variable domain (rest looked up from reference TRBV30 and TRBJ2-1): SQTIHQWPATLVQPVGSPLSLECTVEGTSNPNLYWYRQAAGRGLQLLFYSVGIGQISSEVPQNLSASRPQDRQFILSSKKLLLSDSGFYLCAWTPSGTYEQFFGPGTRLTVL.

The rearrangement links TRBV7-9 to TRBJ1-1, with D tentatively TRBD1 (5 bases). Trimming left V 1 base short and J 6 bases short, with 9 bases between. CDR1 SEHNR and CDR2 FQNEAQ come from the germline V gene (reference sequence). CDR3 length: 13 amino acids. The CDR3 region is CASSLGGWAEAFF. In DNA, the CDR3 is TGTGCCAGCAGCTTAGGGGGCTGGGCTGAAGCTTTCTTT.

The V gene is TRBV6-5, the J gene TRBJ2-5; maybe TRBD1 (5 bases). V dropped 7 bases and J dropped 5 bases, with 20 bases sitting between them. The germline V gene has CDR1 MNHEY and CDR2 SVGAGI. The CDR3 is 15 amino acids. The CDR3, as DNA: TGTGCCAGCACCCCAGGGCAGGGAAGGTTTGAGACCCAGTACTTC. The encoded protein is CASTPGQGRFETQYF.

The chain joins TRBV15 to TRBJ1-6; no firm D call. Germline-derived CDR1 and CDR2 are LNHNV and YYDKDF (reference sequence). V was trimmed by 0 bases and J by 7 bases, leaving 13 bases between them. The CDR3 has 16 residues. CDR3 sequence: CATSRDWRLENSPLHF. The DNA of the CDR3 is TGTGCCACCAGCAGAGATTGGAGACTGGAGAATTCACCCCTCCACTTT.

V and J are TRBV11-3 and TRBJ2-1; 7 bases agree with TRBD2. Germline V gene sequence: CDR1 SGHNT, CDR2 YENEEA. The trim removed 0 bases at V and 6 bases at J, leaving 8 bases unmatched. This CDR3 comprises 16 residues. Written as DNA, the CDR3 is TGTGCCAGCAGCTTAGATGGCGGGAGAGCGATCAATGAGCAGTTCTTC. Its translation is CASSLDGGRAINEQFF.

The DNA of the CDR3 is TGTGCCAGCAGCGCCCGATTGTGGACACCTTCCTATGGCTACACCTTC. Translated, it gives CASSARLWTPSYGYTF. The chain couples TRBV7-9 to TRBJ1-2, with D perhaps matching TRBD1 (5 bases). Germline-derived CDR1 and CDR2 are SEHNR and FQNEAQ (reference sequence). CDR3 length: 16 amino acids. V lost 5 bases to trimming and J lost 4 bases, with 20 bases between them.

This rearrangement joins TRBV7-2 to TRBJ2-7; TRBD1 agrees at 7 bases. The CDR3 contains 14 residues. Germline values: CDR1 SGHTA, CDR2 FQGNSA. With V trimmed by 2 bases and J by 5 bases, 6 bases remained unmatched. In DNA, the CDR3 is TGTGCCAGCAGCTTAAACAGGGGCGAAAACGAGCAGTACTTC. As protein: CASSLNRGENEQYF.

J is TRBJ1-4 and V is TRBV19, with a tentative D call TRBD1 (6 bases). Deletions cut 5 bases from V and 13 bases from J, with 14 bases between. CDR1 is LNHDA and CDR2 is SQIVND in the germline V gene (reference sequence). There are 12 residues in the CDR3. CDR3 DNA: TGTGCCAGTAGTGGACAGTTGAGTCGACTGTTTTTT. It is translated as CASSGQLSRLFF.

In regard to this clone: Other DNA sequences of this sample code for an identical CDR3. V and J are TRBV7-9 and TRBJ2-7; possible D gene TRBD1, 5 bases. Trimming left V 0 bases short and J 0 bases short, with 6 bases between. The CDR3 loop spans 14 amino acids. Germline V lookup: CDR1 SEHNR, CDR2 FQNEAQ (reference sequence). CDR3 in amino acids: CASSLATDSYEQYF. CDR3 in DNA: TGTGCCAGCAGCTTAGCGACAGACTCCTACGAGCAGTACTTC.

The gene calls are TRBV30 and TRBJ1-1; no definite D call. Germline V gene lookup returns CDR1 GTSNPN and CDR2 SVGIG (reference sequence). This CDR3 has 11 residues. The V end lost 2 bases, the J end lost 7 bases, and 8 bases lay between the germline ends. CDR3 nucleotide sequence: TGTGCCTGGAGTCTTCTGGTTGAAGCTTTCTTT. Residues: CAWSLLVEAFF.

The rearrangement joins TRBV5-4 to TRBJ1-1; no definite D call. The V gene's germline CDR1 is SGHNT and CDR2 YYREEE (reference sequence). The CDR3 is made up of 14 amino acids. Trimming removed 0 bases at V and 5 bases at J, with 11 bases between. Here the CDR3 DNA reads TGTGCCAGCAGCTTGGACACCTCGGGGACTGAAGCTTTCTTT. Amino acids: CASSLDTSGTEAFF.

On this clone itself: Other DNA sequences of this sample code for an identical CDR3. The CDR3 spells CASSPGQETQYF. DNA of the CDR3: TGTGCCAGCTCACCGGGTCAAGAGACCCAGTACTTC. The chain carries TRBV18 and TRBJ2-5; no definite D call. V lost 3 bases to trimming and J lost 2 bases, with 4 bases between them. The CDR3 totals 12 residues. Germline assignment: CDR1 KGHSH and CDR2 LQKENI.

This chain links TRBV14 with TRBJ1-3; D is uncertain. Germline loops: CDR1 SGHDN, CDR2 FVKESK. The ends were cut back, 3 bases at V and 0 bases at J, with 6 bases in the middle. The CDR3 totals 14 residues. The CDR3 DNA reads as TGTGCCAGCAGCCACCGGAGCTCTGGAAACACCATATATTTT. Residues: CASSHRSSGNTIYF.